What follows describes a single T cell receptor beta chain. The entry originates in a study of blood T cell repertoires in COVID-19. Study details: Samples came from the United States, Italy and Spain, spanning acute and convalescent COVID-19. T cells, B-cell-depleted T cells, or PBMCs supplied cDNA or gDNA.

The CDR3 is 14 residues long. The germline V gene encodes CDR1 SQVTM and CDR2 ANQGSEA. V was shortened by 1 base and J by 3 bases, with 9 bases between the two germline ends. As processed by the authors: Reference gene primers were amplified, and this amplification served to estimate nucleated cell counts. The repertoire was sequenced with immunoSEQ multiplex PCR; TCRdb's copy has only in-frame clones and lacks some. For V, J and clone size, that table is used; D and trimming come from the DNA. The data contain about 110,000 clones, about three quarters of them singletons. The sequenced sample consisted of peripheral blood. The chain links TRBV29-1 to TRBJ1-4, with D maybe TRBD1 (6 bases). The sequence came from a woman aged 35 to 49 with acute or convalescent COVID-19. The CDR3 bases are TGCAGCGTTGAAGGAACAGGGCCTAATGAAAAACTGTTTTTT. This codes for CSVEGTGPNEKLFF. The full variable domain, rest sourced from reference TRBV29-1 and TRBJ1-4, is SAVISQKPSRDICQRGTSLTIQCQVDSQVTMMFWYRQQPGQSLTLIATANQGSEATYESGFVIDKFPISRPNLTFSTLTVSNMSPEDSSIYLCSVEGTGPNEKLFFGSGTQLSVL.